A single sample gave rise to the 28 T cell receptor beta chains below, sequenced in a study of PD-1 blockade in classical Hodgkin lymphoma (TCRdb year 2020). The sample's time point label, in plain terms: cycle 2 day 1 (C2D1) of nivolumab. Every trial patient had relapsed after autologous stem cell transplantation, and cohorts A, B and C differed in prior brentuximab vedotin exposure. Library preparation was by the immunoSEQ multiplex PCR assay. The table was pulled from immuneACCESS by TCRdb, which kept in-frame rearrangements only. Such tables lose some clones; where checked, under half of the loss comes from unresolved V genes, and the rest has no known cause. The sample table contains 50,000 to 65,000 clones; only one count was recorded for 85% to 95% of them. About 10% of the sample belongs to the ten largest clones. Sequencing was performed on peripheral blood mononuclear cells (PBMCs), taken before the second cycle of nivolumab. The receptors were sampled from a human donor with classical Hodgkin lymphoma.

This clone was observed a single time. The chain carries TRBV4-3 and TRBJ2-2; 8 bases agree with TRBD1. The J segment lost 6 bases and the V segment lost 4 bases, leaving 4 bases of the junction unmatched. The CDR3 has 14 amino acids. The germline V gene has CDR1 LGHNA and CDR2 YSLEER. CDR3 nucleotides: TGCGCCAGCAGCCTCGGGACAGGCTCCGGGGAGCTGTTTTTT. Encoded protein: CASSLGTGSGELFF.

This chain links TRBV19 with TRBJ2-2, with 8 bases identical to TRBD2. The V and J ends lost 5 bases and 6 bases, in that order; junction bases with no gene match: 11. Germline V CDR1 and CDR2: LNHDA, SQIVND (reference sequence). The CDR3 is 16 amino acids. CDR3 in amino acids: CASSPPGTRNAGELFF. The CDR3 DNA is TGTGCCAGTAGTCCCCCAGGGACTAGAAACGCCGGGGAGCTGTTTTTT.

The gene calls are TRBV27 and TRBJ2-7, with D perhaps TRBD1 or TRBD2 (5 bases each). The V and J ends lost 4 bases and 3 bases respectively, with 13 bases between them. Germline CDR1 is MNHEY and CDR2 is SMNVEV (reference sequence). The CDR3 is 14 residues long. The CDR3 reads CASSSIGTSYEQYF. CDR3 nucleotides: TGTGCCAGCAGTTCCATCGGGACCAGCTACGAGCAGTACTTC.

CDR3 nucleotide sequence: TGTGCCTGGGCCCCCCGAAATTACTACAATGAGCAGTTCTTC. It encodes CAWAPRNYYNEQFF. This chain connects TRBV30 to TRBJ2-1; D ambiguous. Germline V CDR1 and CDR2: GTSNPN, SVGIG (reference sequence). The CDR3 length is 14 residues. The V end was cut by 5 bases, the J end by 3 bases, with 14 bases between.

V usage is TRBV19 and J usage is TRBJ2-2; D not certain. V shed 2 bases and J shed 5 bases, with 9 bases lying between them. The CDR3 loop spans 14 amino acids. Germline lookup yields CDR1 LNHDA and CDR2 SQIVND (reference sequence). CDR3 amino acids: CASSISTSTGELFF. The CDR3 DNA sequence: TGTGCCAGTAGTATAAGTACTTCGACCGGGGAGCTGTTTTTT.

This sequence joins TRBV14 and TRBJ1-2, with unresolved D. Germline V gene data show CDR1 as SGHDN and CDR2 as FVKESK. Trimming took 0 bases from V and 5 from J, leaving 13 bases between them. The CDR3 spans 15 residues. CDR3 in amino acids: CASSQDQIPFYGYTF. The CDR3 DNA is TGTGCCAGCAGCCAAGACCAGATCCCCTTTTATGGCTACACCTTC.

DNA of the CDR3: TGTGCCAGCAGTTTACGGGGGCCTAATATAGATGGCTACACCTTC. Its protein is CASSLRGPNIDGYTF. J is TRBJ1-2 and V is TRBV27; the D gene is possibly TRBD1 (6 bases). Between the trimmed V and J ends, which lost 2 bases and 6 bases, there was a span of 16 bases. The CDR3 contains 15 residues. CDR1 is MNHEY, CDR2 SMNVEV, per germline (reference sequence).

In this sample, this clone is medium-sized. The chain links TRBV11-2 to TRBJ2-2; 9 bases line up with TRBD2. The CDR3 contains 16 residues. Germline lookup yields CDR1 SGHAT and CDR2 FQNNGV. Germline trimming cut 5 bases from V and 7 bases from J; bases unmatched to any gene: 11. CDR3 residues: CASSSLLAGNDGELFF. In nucleotides, the CDR3 is TGTGCCAGCAGCAGCCTGCTAGCGGGAAACGACGGGGAGCTGTTTTTT. Together with reference TRBV11-2 and TRBJ2-2, the CDR3 gives the full variable domain: EAGVAQSPRYKIIEKRQSVAFWCNPISGHATLYWYQQILGQGPKLLIQFQNNGVVDDSQLPKDRFSAERLKGVDSTLKIQPAKLEDSAVYLCASSSLLAGNDGELFFGEGSRLTVL.

This clone was seen a few times. This sample includes further DNA sequences coding for the same CDR3. The chain carries TRBV9 and TRBJ2-5; 7 nucleotides line up with TRBD1. V was clipped by 3 bases and J by 2 bases; unmatched bases: 4. Germline CDR1 SGDLS, CDR2 YYNGEE. The CDR3 runs to 14 residues. The CDR3 is CASSATGRQETQYF. CDR3 nucleotide sequence: TGTGCCAGCAGCGCGACAGGGAGACAAGAGACCCAGTACTTC.

The chain is built from TRBV12-5 and TRBJ2-7; D not resolved. The germline V gene encodes CDR1 LGHNT and CDR2 FRNRAP. The CDR3 sequence is 16 residues long. V dropped 7 bases and J dropped 3 bases, with 22 bases sitting between them. For the CDR3, the DNA is TGTGCTAGTGTACGTAGAGCAGGTTGGGGTAGCTACGAGCAGTACTTC. Protein: CASVRRAGWGSYEQYF.

The V gene is TRBV7-3, the J gene TRBJ1-1; D not certain. The V end was cut by 5 bases, the J end by 0 bases, with 13 bases between. Germline V gene sequence: CDR1 SGHTA, CDR2 FQGTGA. CDR3 size: 15 residues. The CDR3 region is CASSPSNGLNTEAFF. CDR3 nucleotides: TGTGCCAGCAGCCCCTCTAACGGGCTGAACACTGAAGCTTTCTTT.

This chain uses TRBV6-4 with TRBJ2-1; D is perhaps TRBD2 (5 bases). This CDR3 has 15 amino acids. Trimming shortened V by 5 bases and J by 10 bases, and 21 bases separated the two germline ends. Germline loops: CDR1 MRHNA, CDR2 SNTAGT. CDR3 in amino acids: CASSPLADLKGEQFF. CDR3 coding DNA: TGTGCCAGCAGTCCTCTAGCCGACCTCAAGGGAGAGCAGTTCTTC.

V gene TRBV21-1 combines with J gene TRBJ1-5; the table assigns TRBD1, which was not confirmed against the DNA. TRBV21-1 is tagged as a pseudogene. The CDR3 sequence is 16 residues long. DNA of the CDR3: TGTGCCAGCAGCACCCGACAGCCTGGGGGCAATCAGCCCCAGCATTTT. This sequence encodes CASSTRQPGGNQPQHF.

CDR3 coding DNA: TGTGCCAGTAGTATCGACAGGATCACTTACTCTGGAAACACCATATATTTT. Protein sequence: CASSIDRITYSGNTIYF. The chain recombines TRBV19 with TRBJ1-3; D may be TRBD1 (6 bases). The germline V gene encodes CDR1 LNHDA and CDR2 SQIVND (reference sequence). The CDR3 runs 17 residues. The V end was cut by 3 bases, the J end by 0 bases, with 15 bases between.

The J gene is TRBJ2-7, the V gene TRBV6-1, with TRBD1 identical over 9 bases. From germline, CDR1 is MNHNS and CDR2 SASEGT. The CDR3 loop spans 14 amino acids. Losses at the gene ends were 5 bases for V and 3 bases for J; bases not matched to a gene: 5. The CDR3 DNA follows: TGTGCCAGCAGTCACCGGGACAGGGTCTACGAGCAGTACTTC. It translates to CASSHRDRVYEQYF.

The gene calls are TRBV5-1 and TRBJ2-3; unclear D gene. CDR1 and CDR2 (germline): SGHRS, YFSETQ. The CDR3 is made up of 15 amino acids. V shed 0 bases and J shed 5 bases, with 13 bases lying between them. The CDR3 region has the DNA TGCGCCAGCAGCTTGGAGATGGTAGTTGGAGATACGCAGTATTTT. Translating gives CASSLEMVVGDTQYF.

The sample holds one count of this clone. The V call is TRBV7-2, the J call TRBJ2-7, with unresolved D. The V gene lost 9 bases and the J gene lost 0 bases, with 18 bases spanning the gap. This CDR3 has 15 residues. The germline V gene encodes CDR1 SGHTA and CDR2 FQGNSA. The CDR3, as DNA: TGTGCCAGTATCACCGGCGGTCCCTCCTCCTACGAGCAGTACTTC. Protein sequence: CASITGGPSSYEQYF.

The chain joins TRBV7-9 to TRBJ2-1, with D hard to call. V lost 5 bases and J 3 bases, leaving 17 bases between the germline ends. Germline-derived CDR1 and CDR2 are SEHNR and FQNEAQ (reference sequence). This CDR3 has 16 residues. CDR3 sequence: CASSPAPSTVYNEQFF. CDR3 nucleotide sequence: TGTGCCAGCAGCCCCGCCCCTAGTACTGTCTACAATGAGCAGTTCTTC.

The sample holds one count of this clone. This chain joins TRBV6-1 and TRBJ2-2; TRBD2 is a possible D gene (5 bases). Germline V gene lookup returns CDR1 MNHNS and CDR2 SASEGT. This CDR3 comprises 13 residues. The germline V and J ends were trimmed by 6 bases and 6 bases, with 11 bases remaining between them. In nucleotides, the CDR3 is TGTGCCAGCAGGGCACTAGATCCCGGGGAGCTGTTTTTT. Translated: CASRALDPGELFF.

Remarks on this clone: This may arise from a read error, as a much more abundant clone is one base away. The V gene is TRBV6-5, the J gene TRBJ1-4, with D perhaps matching TRBD1 (6 bases). CDR3 length equals 15 residues. Deletions cut 0 bases from V and 3 bases from J, with 8 bases between. Germline V gives CDR1 MNHEY, CDR2 SVGAGI. CDR3 region: CASSYSGAANEKLFF. The CDR3 region has the DNA TGTGCCAGCAGTTACTCGGGGGCTGCTAATGAAAAACTGTTTTTT.

This chain's CDR3 is CASSLRTGGGTDTQYF. CDR3 nucleotides: TGTGCCAGCAGCCTTCGGACAGGGGGCGGAACAGATACGCAGTATTTT. The chain employs TRBV9 and TRBJ2-3, with 11 bases fitting TRBD1. The germline CDR1 and CDR2 sequences are SGDLS and YYNGEE. The CDR3 is made up of 16 amino acids. V shed 4 bases and J 3 bases; nucleotides not matched to a gene: 7.

The gene calls are TRBV6-5 and TRBJ1-2; unclear D gene. CDR1 is MNHEY and CDR2 is SVGAGI in the germline V gene. V gave up 0 bases and J gave up 3 bases, with 14 bases separating them. The CDR3 is 16 amino acids. The CDR3 loop reads CASSYSSPGTDYGYTF. Written as DNA, the CDR3 is TGTGCCAGCAGTTACTCCTCCCCAGGTACCGACTATGGCTACACCTTC.

The CDR3, as DNA: TGCGCCAGCAGCCAAGATCAGGGCGCTGAAGCTTTCTTT. Translated: CASSQDQGAEAFF. The chain joins TRBV4-1 to TRBJ1-1; TRBD1 might be the D (5 bases). The CDR3 length is 13 residues. The V and J ends lost 0 bases and 6 bases respectively, with 8 bases between them. Germline V gives CDR1 MGHRA, CDR2 YSYEKL.

This rearrangement joins TRBV30 to TRBJ2-3; D call uncertain. Deletions cut 0 bases from V and 0 bases from J, with 13 bases between. Per the germline V gene, CDR1 is GTSNPN and CDR2 is SVGIG (reference sequence). The CDR3 length is 16 residues. CDR3 bases: TGTGCCTGGAGTGTACGGGCAGGCTCTAGCACAGATACGCAGTATTTT. This codes for CAWSVRAGSSTDTQYF.

The rearrangement links TRBV5-6 to TRBJ2-1; D ambiguous. Per germline, CDR1 SGHDT and CDR2 YYEEEE. This CDR3 region has 14 residues. Trimming left V 7 bases short and J 3 bases short, with 14 bases between. CDR3 sequence (DNA): TGTGCCAGCGATTCTGATGCAAGCTACAATGAGCAGTTCTTC. Protein product: CASDSDASYNEQFF.

This clone was seen once. The rearrangement uses TRBV7-6 and TRBJ2-7, with TRBD2 matching 8 bases. The CDR3 sequence is 13 residues long. V shed 4 bases, J shed 2 bases, and the junction held 1 base outside the gene matches. From germline, CDR1 is SGHVS and CDR2 FNYEAQ. In nucleotides, the CDR3 is TGTGCCAGCAGCTGGGGACTAGCCTACGAGCAGTACTTC. Protein: CASSWGLAYEQYF.

This clone was seen a few times. This chain links TRBV18 with TRBJ1-1; D is uncertain. The V and J ends lost 3 bases and 4 bases respectively, with 18 bases between them. CDR3 length: 16 residues. CDR1 KGHSH and CDR2 LQKENI come from the germline V gene. The DNA of the CDR3 is TGTGCCAGCTCACCCCGACGACCCGCCGATCCCACTGAAGCTTTCTTT. Protein: CASSPRRPADPTEAFF.

The rearrangement links TRBV6-5 to TRBJ2-7; TRBD1 is a possible D gene (6 bases). CDR3 length: 13 amino acids. V was clipped by 3 bases and J by 3 bases, with 9 bases between them. The V gene's germline CDR1 is MNHEY and CDR2 SVGAGI. Here the CDR3 reads CASSYRDNYEQYF. CDR3 bases: TGTGCCAGCAGTTATAGGGACAACTACGAGCAGTACTTC.